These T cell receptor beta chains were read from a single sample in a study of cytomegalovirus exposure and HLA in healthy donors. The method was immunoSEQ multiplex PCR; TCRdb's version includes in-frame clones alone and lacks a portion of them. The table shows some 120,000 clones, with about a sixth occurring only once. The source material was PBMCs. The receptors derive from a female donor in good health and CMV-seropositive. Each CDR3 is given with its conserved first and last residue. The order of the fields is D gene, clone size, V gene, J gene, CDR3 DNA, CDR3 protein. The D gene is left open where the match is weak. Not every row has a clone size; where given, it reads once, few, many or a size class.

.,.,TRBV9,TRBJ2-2,TGTGCCAGCACTGTTTCCGGGGAGCTGTTTTTT,CASTVSGELFF
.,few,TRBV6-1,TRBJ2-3,TGTGCCAGCAGTGAAATTGCTTTAGCAGATACGCAGTATTTT,CASSEIALADTQYF
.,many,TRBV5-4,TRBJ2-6,TGTGCCAGCAGCTTAAAACAGGGCTCTGGGGCCAACGTCCTGACTTTC,CASSLKQGSGANVLTF
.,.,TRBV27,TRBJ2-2,TGTGCCAGCAGCCAATCCCTTTCAGGGGTTAGCACCGGGGAGCTGTTTTTT,CASSQSLSGVSTGELFF
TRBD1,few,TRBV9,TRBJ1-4,TGTGCCAGCAGCTACTTGGGACAGGCGGGCGAAAAACTGTTTTTT,CASSYLGQAGEKLFF
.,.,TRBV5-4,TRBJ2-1,TGTGCCAGCAGCTCGCGGACAGATATCTATGAGCAGTTCTTC,CASSSRTDIYEQFF
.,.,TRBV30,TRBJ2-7,TGTGCCTGGGCCGTCGGGGTGGAGCAGTACTTC,CAWAVGVEQYF
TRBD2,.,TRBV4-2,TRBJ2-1,TGTGCCAGCCGCCGGGCCTCCGGGACTACTGACAATGAGCAGTTCTTC,CASRRASGTTDNEQFF
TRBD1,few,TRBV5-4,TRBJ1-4,TGTGCCAGCAGCTTGGGATTCTCAGGGGGTGATGAAAAACTGTTTTTT,CASSLGFSGGDEKLFF
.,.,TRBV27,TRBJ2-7,TGTGCCAGCAGTAAGGGGGCCTACGAGCAGTACTTC,CASSKGAYEQYF
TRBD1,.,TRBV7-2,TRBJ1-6,TGTGCCAGCAGCTACAGGGGAGTCGATTCACCCCTCCACTTT,CASSYRGVDSPLHF
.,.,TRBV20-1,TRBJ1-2,TGCAGTGCTAGAGGGCAGGGCTACACCTTC,CSARGQGYTF
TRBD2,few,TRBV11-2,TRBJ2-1,TGTGCCAGCAGCTTAATCCCTGCGGGGGGGCCTGAGGATGAGCAGTTCTTC,CASSLIPAGGPEDEQFF
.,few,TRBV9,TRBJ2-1,TGTGCCAGCAGCGTAGTAGCGGACTCCTACAATGAGCAGTTCTTC,CASSVVADSYNEQFF
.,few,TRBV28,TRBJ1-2,TGTGCCAGCCTCAACAAAGGACAGCCTTGGAATGGCTACACCTTC,CASLNKGQPWNGYTF
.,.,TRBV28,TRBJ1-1,TGTGCCAGCACCCTTATGACATACTTGAACACTGAAGCTTTCTTT,CASTLMTYLNTEAFF